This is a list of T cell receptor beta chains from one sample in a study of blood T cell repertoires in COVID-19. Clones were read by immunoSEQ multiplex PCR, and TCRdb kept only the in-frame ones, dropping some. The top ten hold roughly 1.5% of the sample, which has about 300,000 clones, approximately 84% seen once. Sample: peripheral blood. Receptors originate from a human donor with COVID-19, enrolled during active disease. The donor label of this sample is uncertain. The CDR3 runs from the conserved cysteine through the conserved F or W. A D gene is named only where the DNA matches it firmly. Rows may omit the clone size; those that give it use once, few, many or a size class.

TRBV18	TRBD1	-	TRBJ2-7	CASSPGGTGGLEQYF	TGTGCCAGCTCACCAGGAGGGACAGGGGGCCTCGAGCAGTACTTC
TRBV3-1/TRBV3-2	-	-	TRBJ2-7	CASSQNRAGEQYF	TGTGCCAGCAGCCAGAATCGGGCGGGGGAGCAGTACTTC
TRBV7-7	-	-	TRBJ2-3	CASSPRALRGFTSTDTQYF	TGTGCTAGCAGCCCCCGCGCCTTAAGGGGCTTCACTAGCACAGATACGCAGTATTTT
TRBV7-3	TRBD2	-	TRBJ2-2	CASSFALAANTGELFF	TGTGCCAGCAGCTTCGCCCTAGCGGCGAACACCGGGGAGCTGTTTTTT
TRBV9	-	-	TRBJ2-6	CASGKGPVPSGANVLTF	TGTGCCAGCGGAAAGGGGCCGGTGCCTTCTGGGGCCAACGTCCTGACTTTC
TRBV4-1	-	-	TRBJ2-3	CASSPLDGSRPQYF	TGCGCCAGCAGCCCCCTGGACGGGAGTCGGCCGCAGTATTTT
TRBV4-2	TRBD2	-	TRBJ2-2	CASSLGAGGLDTGELFF	TGTGCCAGCAGCTTGGGTGCGGGAGGGCTCGACACCGGGGAGCTGTTTTTT
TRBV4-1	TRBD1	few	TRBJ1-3	CASSHNRGSGNTIYF	TGCGCCAGCAGCCATAACAGGGGTTCGGGAAACACCATATATTTT
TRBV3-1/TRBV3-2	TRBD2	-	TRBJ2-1	CASSQSSGRAKEQFF	TGTGCCAGCAGCCAATCTAGCGGGAGGGCCAAAGAGCAGTTCTTC
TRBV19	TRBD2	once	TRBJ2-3	CASSMGLAGGQQAQYF	TGTGCCAGTAGTATGGGACTAGCGGGAGGTCAACAGGCGCAGTATTTT
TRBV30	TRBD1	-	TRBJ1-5	CAWRRTGGENQPQHF	TGTGCCTGGAGACGGACAGGGGGCGAAAATCAGCCCCAGCATTTT
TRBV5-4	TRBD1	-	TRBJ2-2	CASSLGQGGTGELFF	TGTGCCAGCAGCCTCGGACAGGGCGGGACCGGGGAGCTGTTTTTT
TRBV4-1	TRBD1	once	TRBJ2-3	CASSQEESGGFRSGPDTQYF	TGCGCCAGCAGCCAAGAGGAGTCAGGGGGCTTCCGCAGCGGCCCCGATACGCAGTATTTT
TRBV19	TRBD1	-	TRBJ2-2	CASSTGQGVDTGELFF	TGTGCCAGTAGTACCGGACAGGGGGTAGACACCGGGGAGCTGTTTTTT
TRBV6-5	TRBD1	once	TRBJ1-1	CAIRDRGWTEAFF	TGTGCCATCAGGGACAGGGGGTGGACTGAAGCTTTCTTT
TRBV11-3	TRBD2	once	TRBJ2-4	CASSPGLDRNIQYF	TGTGCCAGCAGCCCCGGACTAGATCGGAACATTCAGTACTTC
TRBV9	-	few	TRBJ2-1	CASSVGAGMARFSSYNEQFF	TGTGCCAGCAGCGTAGGGGCAGGGATGGCGCGATTCAGCTCCTACAATGAGCAGTTCTTC
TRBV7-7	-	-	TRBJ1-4	CASSLEPGANEKLFF	TGTGCTAGCAGCTTAGAACCCGGAGCTAATGAAAAACTGTTTTTT
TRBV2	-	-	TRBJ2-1	CASSEAARAFF	TGTGCCAGCAGTGAAGCGGCGAGGGCGTTCTTC
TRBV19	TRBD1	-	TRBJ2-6	CASRPGQGAPGANVLTF	TGTGCCAGTAGGCCGGGACAGGGGGCCCCTGGGGCCAACGTCCTGACTTTC
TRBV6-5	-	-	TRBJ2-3	CASRPLSAVTDTQYF	TGTGCCAGCAGACCCTTGTCAGCGGTCACAGATACGCAGTATTTT
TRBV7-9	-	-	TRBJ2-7	CASSLNNRDEQYF	TGTGCCAGCAGCTTAAATAACCGGGACGAGCAGTACTTC
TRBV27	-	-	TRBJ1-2	CASRLGGAWDYGYTF	TGTGCCAGCAGACTAGGGGGGGCGTGGGACTATGGCTACACCTTC
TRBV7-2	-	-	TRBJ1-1	CASSPLEAWNTEAFF	TGTGCCAGCAGCCCCTTAGAGGCGTGGAACACTGAAGCTTTCTTT
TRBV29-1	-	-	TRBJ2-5	CSVQGLAQETQYF	TGCAGCGTGCAGGGGCTAGCACAAGAGACCCAGTACTTC
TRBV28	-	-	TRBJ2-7	CASSLQGFYEQYF	TGTGCCAGCAGTTTGCAGGGCTTTTACGAGCAGTACTTC
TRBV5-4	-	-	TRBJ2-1	CATSTYNGYNEQFF	TGTGCCACCTCAACCTATAACGGTTACAATGAGCAGTTCTTC
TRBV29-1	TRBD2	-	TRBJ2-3	CSATGLAGGSDTQYF	TGCAGCGCCACGGGACTAGCGGGAGGTTCAGATACGCAGTATTTT
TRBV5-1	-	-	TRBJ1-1	CASSPGGGGITEAFF	TGCGCCAGCAGCCCTGGCGGGGGAGGAATCACTGAAGCTTTCTTT
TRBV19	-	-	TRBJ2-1	CASSSRDYNEQFF	TGTGCCAGTAGTAGCCGGGACTACAATGAGCAGTTCTTC
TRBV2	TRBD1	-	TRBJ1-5	CASSASGQGNQPQHF	TGTGCCAGCAGTGCCTCAGGACAGGGCAATCAGCCCCAGCATTTT
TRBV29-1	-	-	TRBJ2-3	CSVEGVGGQILSTDTQYF	TGCAGCGTTGAGGGGGTTGGGGGCCAAATCCTTAGCACAGATACGCAGTATTTT
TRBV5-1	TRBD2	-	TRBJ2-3	CASSLLAGLTDTQYF	TGCGCCAGCAGCCTACTAGCGGGGCTCACAGATACGCAGTATTTT
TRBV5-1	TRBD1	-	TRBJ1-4	CASSSTGGTNEKLFF	TGCGCCAGCAGCTCAACAGGGGGCACTAATGAAAAACTGTTTTTT
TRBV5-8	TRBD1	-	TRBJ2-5	CASSLQGSTTQETQYF	TGTGCCAGCAGCTTACAGGGGTCCACAACTCAAGAGACCCAGTACTTC
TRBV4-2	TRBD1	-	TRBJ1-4	CASSPGDRDEKLFF	TGTGCCAGCAGCCCCGGGGACAGGGACGAAAAACTGTTTTTT
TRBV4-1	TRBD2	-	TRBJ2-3	CASSLGLAGVRTDTQYF	TGCGCCAGCAGCCTCGGACTAGCGGGAGTTAGAACAGATACGCAGTATTTT
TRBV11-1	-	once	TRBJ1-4	CASSPRTYGVEKLFF	TGTGCCAGCAGCCCCCGTACGTACGGGGTTGAAAAACTGTTTTTT
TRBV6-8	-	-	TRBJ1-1	CASKGLRGDTEAFF	TGTGCCAGCAAGGGACTTCGGGGGGACACTGAAGCTTTCTTT
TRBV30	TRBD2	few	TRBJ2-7	CAWSTGLAGYEQYF	TGTGCCTGGAGTACGGGACTAGCGGGCTACGAGCAGTACTTC
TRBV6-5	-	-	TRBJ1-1	CASKKVGVTEAFF	TGTGCCAGCAAAAAAGTCGGGGTCACTGAAGCTTTCTTT
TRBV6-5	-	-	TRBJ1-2	CASSYEGDGYTF	TGTGCCAGCAGTTACGAAGGGGATGGCTACACCTTC